Shown below are 5 T cell receptor beta chains from a single sample sequenced in a study of shared clonotypes between healthy human individuals. The protocol was immunoSEQ multiplex PCR, while the TCRdb copy is restricted to in-frame clones and leaves out a portion. The sample includes millions of clones, approximately 93% of them seen just once. The sequenced material came from naive CD4+ T cells from PBMCs. Subset meaning: CD45RA+ positively selected. The receptors stem from a man younger than 35 in good health. Some clones in this sample may be carry-over from other donors' samples.

This clone was observed a single time. V gene TRBV4-2 combines with J gene TRBJ2-2; possible D gene TRBD2, 6 bases. The germline CDR1 and CDR2 sequences are LGHNA and YNFKEQ. V dropped 5 bases and J dropped 1 base, with 14 bases sitting between them. This CDR3 has 16 amino acids. The CDR3 region has the DNA TGTGCCAGCAGCAACGTGACCGGGGGGAACACCGGGGAGCTGTTTTTT. This sequence encodes CASSNVTGGNTGELFF.

The chain combines TRBV15 with TRBJ2-1; TRBD1 is a possible D gene (6 bases). The CDR3 covers 17 residues. With 2 bases removed from V and 0 bases from J, the gap between germline ends came to 14 bases. Germline values: CDR1 LNHNV, CDR2 YYDKDF (reference sequence). The CDR3 loop reads CATSRKGPDSSYNEQFF. CDR3 nucleotide sequence: TGTGCCACCAGCAGAAAGGGCCCGGACAGCTCCTACAATGAGCAGTTCTTC. The whole variable domain, remainder taken from reference TRBV15 and TRBJ2-1, is DAMVIQNPRYQVTQFGKPVTLSCSQTLNHNVMYWYQQKSSQAPKLLFHYYDKDFNNEADTPDNFQSRRPNTSFCFLDIRSPGLGDTAMYLCATSRKGPDSSYNEQFFGPGTRLTVL.

This chain uses TRBV28 with TRBJ2-7; no clear D gene. Trimming removed 5 bases from V and 6 bases from J, with 23 bases in between. CDR1 MDHEN and CDR2 SYDVKM come from the germline V gene. This CDR3 region has 16 residues. The CDR3 DNA reads as TGTGCCAGCAGTAAAGCGATAGGCAGGATCGACTTCGAGCAGTACTTC. It encodes CASSKAIGRIDFEQYF.

The J gene is TRBJ1-2, the V gene TRBV2, with TRBD1 matching 10 bases. This CDR3 region has 14 residues. Germline trimming cut 10 bases from V and 5 bases from J; bases unmatched to any gene: 10. Germline lookup yields CDR1 SNHLY and CDR2 FYNNEI. The CDR3 DNA reads as TGTGCCACTTTGAGACAGGGGGCCTCTTATGGCTACACCTTC. Its translation is CATLRQGASYGYTF. The whole variable domain, remainder taken from reference TRBV2 and TRBJ1-2, is EPEVTQTPSHQVTQMGQEVILRCVPISNHLYFYWYRQILGQKVEFLVSFYNNEISEKSEIFDDQFSVERPDGSNFTLKIRSTKLEDSAMYFCATLRQGASYGYTFGSGTRLTVV.

This clone was seen once. The chain uses TRBV18 and TRBJ1-4; D gene unclear. Germline V gene lookup returns CDR1 KGHSH and CDR2 LQKENI. This CDR3 is built from 13 residues. Trimming took 0 bases from V and 7 from J, leaving 6 bases between them. The CDR3 DNA sequence: TGTGCCAGCTCACCACCAACACTTGAAAAACTGTTTTTT. The encoded protein is CASSPPTLEKLFF.